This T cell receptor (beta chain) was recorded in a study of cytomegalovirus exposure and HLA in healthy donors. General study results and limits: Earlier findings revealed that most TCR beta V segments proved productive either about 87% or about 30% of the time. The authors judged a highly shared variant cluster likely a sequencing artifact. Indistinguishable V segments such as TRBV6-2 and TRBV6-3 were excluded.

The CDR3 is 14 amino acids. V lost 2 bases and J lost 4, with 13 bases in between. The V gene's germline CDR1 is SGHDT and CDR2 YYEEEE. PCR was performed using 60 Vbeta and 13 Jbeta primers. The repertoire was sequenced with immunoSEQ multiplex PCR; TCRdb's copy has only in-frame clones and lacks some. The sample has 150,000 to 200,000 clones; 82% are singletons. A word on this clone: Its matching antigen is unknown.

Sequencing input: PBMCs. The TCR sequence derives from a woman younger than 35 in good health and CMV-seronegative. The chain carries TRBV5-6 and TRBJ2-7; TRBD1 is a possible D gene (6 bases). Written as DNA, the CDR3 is TGTGCCAGCAGCTTCAGGGGATTATGGTACGAGCAGTACTTC. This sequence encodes CASSFRGLWYEQYF.